This passage covers 32 T cell receptor beta chains from one sample sequenced in a study of T cells in Graves' hyperthyroidism and ophthalmopathy. Researchers amplified the TCR beta CDR3 regions from RNA transcripts. Primed by the HTBI set, a first-round RT-PCR was run on the TCR CDR3. Via MiXCR, TCRdb re-called the multiplex PCR reads, giving one row per CDR3 protein. The sample lists 530,000 or so distinct CDR3 sequences; 17% were seen once. The sequencing input was blood. These receptors were collected from a woman aged 18-29 years with Graves' ophthalmopathy.

This clonotype was counted at least ten times. V is TRBV6-2 or TRBV6-3 and J is TRBJ1-1; unclear D gene. V lost 0 bases to trimming and J lost 6 bases, with 17 bases between them. The CDR3 loop spans 16 amino acids. Germline V CDR1 and CDR2: MNHEY, SVGEGT. CDR3 sequence reads: CASSYSKPSNMAEAFF. CDR3 coding DNA: TGTGCCAGCAGTTACTCAAAACCTTCCAATATGGCTGAAGCTTTCTTT.

The rearrangement joins TRBV7-9 to TRBJ1-2; 9 bases fit TRBD1. This CDR3 comprises 16 residues. Germline V gene lookup returns CDR1 SEHNR and CDR2 FQNEAQ (reference sequence). J was trimmed by 4 bases and V by 5 bases; bases with no gene match: 11. The CDR3 loop reads CASSETEGQGSYGYTF. The CDR3 DNA reads TGTGCCAGCAGCGAAACGGAGGGACAGGGATCCTATGGCTACACCTTC.

This clonotype appeared many times. The chain employs TRBV11-3 and TRBJ2-5; unclear D gene. Germline CDR1 is SGHNT and CDR2 is YENEEA. The CDR3 has 14 amino acids. V lost 4 bases and J 5 bases, leaving 14 bases between the germline ends. The CDR3 DNA reads TGTGCCAGCAGCTCACCGGACCAGCAGGAGACCCAGTACTTC. Amino acid sequence: CASSSPDQQETQYF.

The chain is built from TRBV5-1 and TRBJ2-2, with D unclear. In germline, CDR1 is SGHRS, CDR2 YFSETQ. V was cut by 0 bases and J by 1 base, with 7 bases left in between. This CDR3 contains 15 residues. The CDR3 spells CASSLEGGNTGELFF. CDR3 in DNA: TGCGCCAGCAGCTTGGAGGGCGGGAACACCGGGGAGCTGTTTTTT.

This clonotype has at least ten counts. The chain uses TRBV20-1 and TRBJ1-2; possibly TRBD1 for D (5 bases). The length of the CDR3 is 15 residues. The germline V gene has CDR1 DFQATT and CDR2 SNEGSKA (reference sequence). V lost 5 bases and J lost 3, with 19 bases in between. The CDR3 is CSAGGEVQAYYGYTF. CDR3 coding DNA: TGCAGTGCTGGGGGAGAGGTGCAGGCCTACTATGGCTACACCTTC.

This clonotype showed up many times. The chain employs TRBV2 and TRBJ1-1; 8 nucleotides agree with TRBD1. The germline V gene encodes CDR1 SNHLY and CDR2 FYNNEI. J gave up 0 bases and V 6 bases, and 12 bases lay outside the gene matches. The CDR3 is 17 amino acids. DNA for the CDR3: TGTGCCAGCAGAATGGACAGGGACACTTACATGAACACTGAAGCTTTCTTT. Protein product: CASRMDRDTYMNTEAFF.

The sample holds many counts of this clonotype. The chain employs TRBV20-1 and TRBJ1-6, with 9 positions matching TRBD1. Per germline, CDR1 DFQATT and CDR2 SNEGSKA (reference sequence). V lost 4 bases and J lost 9; bases outside the gene matches: 7. The CDR3 totals 14 residues. The DNA for the CDR3 is TGCAGTGCTATCATGACAGGGGGTTTTTCACCCCTCCACTTT. It translates to CSAIMTGGFSPLHF.

Many counts were recorded for this clonotype. This chain links TRBV5-5 with TRBJ1-1; D might be TRBD1 (5 bases). The CDR3 sequence is 17 residues long. V lost 4 bases and J lost 0, with 19 bases in between. CDR1 and CDR2 (germline): SGHKS, YYEKEE (reference sequence). The CDR3 bases are TGTGCCAGCAGCCCGCCTGCGGGGCGGGGGTTGAACACTGAAGCTTTCTTT. This translates into CASSPPAGRGLNTEAFF.

The gene calls are TRBV14 and TRBJ2-1, with 10 bases lining up with TRBD2. CDR3 length: 17 residues. Germline-derived CDR1 and CDR2 are SGHDN and FVKESK. V dropped 1 base and J dropped 0; count of bases not matched to a gene: 3. CDR3 sequence (DNA): TGTGCCAGCAGCCAAGCACTAGCGGGGATCTCCTACAATGAGCAGTTCTTC. Its protein is CASSQALAGISYNEQFF.

The chain is built from TRBV6-2 or TRBV6-3 and TRBJ2-3; TRBD2 aligns across 10 bases. The CDR3 loop spans 12 amino acids. Losses at the gene ends were 10 bases for V and 9 bases for J; bases not matched to a gene: 7. Germline V lookup: CDR1 MNHEY, CDR2 SVGEGT. CDR3 in amino acids: CATSGGAWTQYF. For the CDR3, the DNA is TGTGCCACCAGCGGGGGGGCTTGGACGCAGTATTTT.

A few counts support this clonotype. This chain uses TRBV27 with TRBJ2-2; TRBD2 matches at 8 bases. The germline V gene encodes CDR1 MNHEY and CDR2 SMNVEV (reference sequence). The V gene end was trimmed by 5 bases and the J gene end by 7 bases; junction bases not matched to a gene: 21. CDR3 length: 19 residues. In nucleotides, the CDR3 is TGTGCCAGCAGTCCCCGGAATAGCGGGATTTATACCCGGGGCGGGGAGCTGTTTTTT. Translated: CASSPRNSGIYTRGGELFF.

Regarding this clonotype: Just one base apart from a much larger clone, this may be a read error. This sequence joins TRBV20-1 and TRBJ2-1; the D gene is possibly TRBD2 (5 bases). The CDR3 consists of 14 residues. Germline V gene sequence: CDR1 DFQATT, CDR2 SNEGSKA (reference sequence). For the CDR3, the DNA is TGCAGTGCTAGAGATCCGGACTCCTACAATGAGCAGTTATTC. This gives the protein CSARDPDSYNEQLF.

The chain uses TRBV12-3 or TRBV12-4 and TRBJ2-5, with D tentatively TRBD2 (5 bases). Trimming removed 6 bases from V and 3 bases from J, with 8 bases in between. CDR3 size: 12 residues. The CDR3 is CASRPGEETQYF. The CDR3 DNA reads as TGTGCCAGCAGGCCCGGGGAAGAGACCCAGTACTTC.

This clonotype was observed at least ten times. The J gene is TRBJ2-5, the V gene TRBV7-9, with D tentatively TRBD2 (5 bases). This CDR3 is built from 16 residues. Per the germline V gene, CDR1 is SEHNR and CDR2 is FQNEAQ (reference sequence). Trimming cost V 5 bases and J 0 bases, with 16 bases left between them. CDR3 sequence (DNA): TGTGCCAGCAGCGCCGGGGAGTTGGGGTACCAAGAGACCCAGTACTTC. Amino acids: CASSAGELGYQETQYF.

This clonotype was seen repeatedly, ten times or more. The V call is TRBV30, the J call TRBJ1-6; D not certain. Germline CDR1 and CDR2: GTSNPN and SVGIG (reference sequence). The CDR3 contains 13 residues. Trimming stripped 2 bases from V and 9 bases from J, with 11 bases between. CDR3 nucleotide sequence: TGTGCCTGGAGTCCTGGTAGAAGTTCACCCCTCCACTTT. This gives the protein CAWSPGRSSPLHF.

The chain joins TRBV19 to TRBJ1-1; a weak D match, TRBD1 (5 bases). The V end lost 2 bases, the J end lost 3 bases, and 10 bases lay between the germline ends. The CDR3 is 14 residues long. CDR1 is LNHDA and CDR2 is SQIVND in the germline V gene (reference sequence). CDR3 DNA: TGTGCCAGTAGTATATACAGGTATCACACTGAAGCTTTCTTT. It yields the protein CASSIYRYHTEAFF.

The chain joins TRBV6-1 to TRBJ1-1; TRBD1 agrees at 9 bases. Trimming at V came to 10 bases and at J to 0 bases, leaving 9 bases not matched to a gene. This CDR3 contains 15 residues. Per germline, CDR1 MNHNS and CDR2 SASEGT. In DNA form, the CDR3 reads TGTGCCACCGTAACAGGGGGCTTCATGAACACTGAAGCTTTCTTT. Amino acids: CATVTGGFMNTEAFF.

This clonotype was detected ten times or more. The J gene is TRBJ1-5, the V gene TRBV2, with no clear D. CDR1 is SNHLY, CDR2 FYNNEI, per germline. Trimming took off 6 bases at V and 0 bases at J, with 15 bases between the two ends. This CDR3 comprises 16 residues. The CDR3 spells CASRGKTEYSNQPQHF. The DNA for the CDR3 is TGTGCCAGCAGAGGTAAAACAGAATATAGCAATCAGCCCCAGCATTTT.

The J gene is TRBJ2-7, the V gene TRBV20-1, with a possible D match to TRBD2 (7 bases). Per germline, CDR1 DFQATT and CDR2 SNEGSKA (reference sequence). This CDR3 spans 15 amino acids. V was pared by 7 bases and J by 0 bases, with 19 bases between. The CDR3 DNA sequence: TGCAGTGTCCAGATGGGGGGGGCAAGCTCCTACGAGCAGTACTTC. It codes for CSVQMGGASSYEQYF.

This clonotype was counted a single time. This rearrangement joins TRBV7-2 to TRBJ2-2; 16 bases are a match to TRBD2. The V gene end was trimmed by 6 bases and the J gene end by 5 bases; junction bases not matched to a gene: 3. This CDR3 contains 16 residues. Germline V CDR1 and CDR2: SGHTA, FQGNSA. The CDR3 region has the DNA TGTGCCAGCAGTTGGGGACTAGCGGGGGGGACCGGGGAGCTGTTTTTT. It is translated as CASSWGLAGGTGELFF.

This clonotype occurred many times. The chain employs TRBV7-9 and TRBJ2-1; 7 positions agree with TRBD2. The V and J ends lost 7 bases and 0 bases, in that order; junction bases with no gene match: 9. Looked up from germline, CDR1 is SEHNR and CDR2 is FQNEAQ (reference sequence). The length of the CDR3 is 16 residues. CDR3 residues: CASTLEGGSSYNEQFF. The CDR3 DNA is TGTGCCAGCACCCTAGAGGGCGGGAGCTCCTACAATGAGCAGTTCTTC.

V gene TRBV4-3 combines with J gene TRBJ2-3; 9 bases agree with TRBD2. The CDR3 totals 16 residues. V was clipped by 4 bases and J by 6 bases; unmatched bases: 11. Germline CDR1 LGHNA, CDR2 YSLEER. CDR3 sequence reads: CASSPRISGGGDTQYF. The CDR3 DNA reads TGCGCCAGCAGCCCCAGGATTAGCGGGGGTGGGGATACGCAGTATTTT.

This clonotype was detected once. A clone one base away is much larger, so this may be a read error. The V call is TRBV11-3, the J call TRBJ2-1, with D unclear. The end of the DNA is better explained by TRBJ2-7, so the J call may be wrong. The V gene's germline CDR1 is SGHNT and CDR2 YENEEA. The CDR3 has 17 amino acids. CDR3 residues: CASSLGVDGLPYNEQYF. The CDR3 DNA is TGTGCCAGCAGCTTAGGGGTAGACGGGTTACCCTACAATGAGCAGTACTTC.

V usage is TRBV4-1 and J usage is TRBJ1-2; D remains unclear. The length of the CDR3 is 15 residues. With 0 bases removed from V and 4 bases from J, the gap between germline ends came to 12 bases. CDR1 MGHRA and CDR2 YSYEKL come from the germline V gene. Here the CDR3 reads CASSQELAGSYGYTF. The CDR3, as DNA: TGCGCCAGCAGCCAAGAGCTGGCGGGGTCCTATGGCTACACCTTC.

This clonotype has at least ten counts. This chain connects TRBV2 to TRBJ2-7, with D perhaps TRBD1 (6 bases). The CDR3 is 15 residues long. Germline V lookup: CDR1 SNHLY, CDR2 FYNNEI. The V and J ends lost 4 bases and 1 base respectively, with 14 bases between them. Here the CDR3 DNA reads TGTGCCAGCAGTGCATCACAGGACAGTTCCTACGAGCAGTACTTC. Its translation: CASSASQDSSYEQYF.

Ten or more counts support this clonotype. The chain carries TRBV28 and TRBJ1-2, with D perhaps TRBD1 (5 bases). V was pared by 1 base and J by 8 bases, with 20 bases between. This CDR3 is built from 16 residues. Germline V gene data show CDR1 as MDHEN and CDR2 as SYDVKM. As DNA, the CDR3 is TGTGCCAGCAGTTTATACCTGTCCGGCAGGGCTAACGGCTACACCTTC. Its translation is CASSLYLSGRANGYTF.

Remarks on this clonotype: It may be a read error: a sequence one base away is much more abundant. This chain connects TRBV27 to TRBJ2-7; the D gene is possibly TRBD1 (6 bases). The CDR3 has 14 amino acids. V was shortened by 7 bases and J by 6 bases, with 19 bases between the two germline ends. Germline V gene sequence: CDR1 MNHEY, CDR2 SMNVEV (reference sequence). The DNA for the CDR3 is TGTGCCAGCACCTCCCGGGCAGGGGATGGCGAGCAGTACTTC. Its protein is CASTSRAGDGEQYF.

This clonotype appeared many times. CDR3 amino acids: CASSQRLAEAKNIQYF. CDR3 coding DNA: TGTGCCAGCAGTCAAAGACTAGCGGAAGCCAAAAACATTCAGTACTTC. V usage is TRBV27 and J usage is TRBJ2-4; TRBD2 matches at 9 bases. Trimming at V came to 5 bases and at J to 0 bases, leaving 5 bases not matched to a gene. Germline V gene sequence: CDR1 MNHEY, CDR2 SMNVEV (reference sequence). The CDR3 extends over 16 amino acids.

The genes are TRBV5-4 and TRBJ1-3; no definite D call. Between the trimmed V and J ends, which lost 0 bases and 0 bases, there was a span of 7 bases. This CDR3 has 15 amino acids. In germline, CDR1 is SGHNT, CDR2 YYREEE (reference sequence). CDR3 bases: TGTGCCAGCAGCTTGGCCATGGACTCTGGAAACACCATATATTTT. Its protein product is CASSLAMDSGNTIYF.

This clonotype has more than one count but fewer than ten. V usage is TRBV6-1 and J usage is TRBJ2-5; 7 nucleotides line up with TRBD1. This CDR3 has 18 amino acids. After removal of 6 bases from V and 4 bases from J, the junction contained 20 bases not matched to a gene. Per germline, CDR1 MNHNS and CDR2 SASEGT. The CDR3 here is CASSTGTALPFLGETQYF. The CDR3 coding sequence is TGTGCCAGCAGCACCGGGACAGCGCTCCCATTTCTGGGAGAGACCCAGTACTTC.

The chain joins TRBV19 to TRBJ2-7; 7 bases align to TRBD2. CDR1 is LNHDA, CDR2 SQIVND, per germline (reference sequence). The ends lost 3 bases at V and 2 bases at J; junction bases unmatched: 7. This CDR3 contains 15 residues. The CDR3 sequence is CASSIWEGPTYEQYF. The CDR3 nucleotides are TGTGCCAGTAGTATCTGGGAGGGTCCCACCTACGAGCAGTACTTC.

This clonotype showed up just a few times. This sequence joins TRBV6-1 and TRBJ2-7; the D gene is possibly TRBD1 (6 bases). Germline lookup yields CDR1 MNHNS and CDR2 SASEGT. Trimming removed 4 bases from V and 2 bases from J, with 15 bases in between. The CDR3 is made up of 15 amino acids. CDR3 bases: TGTGCCAGCAGTGCTGACAGGATAATGACCTACGAGCAGTACTTC. The encoded protein is CASSADRIMTYEQYF.